The 9 T cell receptor beta chains listed next were all sequenced from one sample in a study of PD-1 blockade in classical Hodgkin lymphoma. Stated time point: newly diagnosed, previously untreated cHL patient sample. TCRdb's copy holds only in-frame clones and misses some; the assay was immunoSEQ multiplex PCR. The sample lists about 28,000 clones; roughly 90% were seen once. Sequencing was carried out using peripheral blood mononuclear cells (PBMCs). The receptors originated from a human donor with classical Hodgkin lymphoma.

V usage is TRBV28 and J usage is TRBJ1-2; 10 bases are a match to TRBD1. The V gene end was trimmed by 6 bases and the J gene end by 3 bases; junction bases not matched to a gene: 4. Germline V gives CDR1 MDHEN, CDR2 SYDVKM. CDR3 length equals 14 residues. Here the CDR3 reads CASRGTGEYYGYTF. The CDR3, as DNA: TGTGCCAGCAGAGGGACAGGGGAGTACTATGGCTACACCTTC.

The chain uses TRBV29-1 and TRBJ2-3, with a tentative D call TRBD2 (6 bases). Germline CDR1 SQVTM, CDR2 ANQGSEA. With 2 bases removed from V and 3 bases from J, the gap between germline ends came to 15 bases. The CDR3 runs to 15 residues. Written as DNA, the CDR3 is TGCAGCGTTGAAAATCAGGTGGGGGGTACAGATACGCAGTATTTT. It translates to CSVENQVGGTDTQYF.

The gene calls are TRBV28 and TRBJ1-5, with D possibly being TRBD1 (5 bases). The V end was cut by 1 base, the J end by 7 bases, with 11 bases between. Per the germline V gene, CDR1 is MDHEN and CDR2 is SYDVKM. The CDR3 runs 14 residues. The chain's CDR3 is CASSLFGARQPQHF. The CDR3 nucleotides read TGTGCCAGCAGTTTATTTGGGGCACGGCAGCCCCAGCATTTT.

The chain recombines TRBV28 with TRBJ1-4; TRBD1 aligns across 8 bases. The germline gives CDR1 MDHEN, CDR2 SYDVKM. The CDR3 runs to 19 residues. Trimming at V came to 4 bases and at J to 7 bases, leaving 20 bases not matched to a gene. The CDR3 bases are TGTGCCAGCAGTTCATCTACCGGGACAGGAGTATTTGGGAGTGAAAAACTGTTTTTT. It encodes CASSSSTGTGVFGSEKLFF.

The chain joins TRBV13 to TRBJ2-7; D remains unclear. Trimming took off 1 base at V and 7 bases at J, with 5 bases between the two ends. The CDR3 runs to 11 residues. Germline V CDR1 and CDR2: PRHDT, FYEKMQ (reference sequence). CDR3 loop: CASSLVGEQYF. As DNA, the CDR3 is TGTGCCAGCAGCTTAGTGGGGGAGCAGTACTTC.

The chain carries TRBV28 and TRBJ1-2, with a possible D match to TRBD1 (5 bases). Germline-derived CDR1 and CDR2 are MDHEN and SYDVKM. The CDR3 extends over 14 amino acids. V was cut by 6 bases and J by 8 bases, with 19 bases left in between. This CDR3 is CASSPLWDADGYTF. CDR3 DNA: TGTGCCAGCAGCCCCCTTTGGGACGCGGACGGCTACACCTTC.

V and J are TRBV5-6 and TRBJ2-7; 8 bases line up with TRBD2. In germline, CDR1 is SGHDT, CDR2 YYEEEE. V lost 2 bases, J lost 5 bases, and 21 bases stayed unmatched. The length of the CDR3 is 19 residues. CDR3 amino acids: CASSFSPRLANTRPHEQYF. CDR3 sequence (DNA): TGTGCCAGCAGCTTCAGCCCGAGACTAGCGAACACCCGGCCTCACGAGCAGTACTTC.

The chain joins TRBV18 to TRBJ1-1; 9 bases are a match to TRBD1. The CDR3 is 14 residues long. V was pared by 3 bases and J by 6 bases, with 5 bases of the junction left unmatched. Per the germline V gene, CDR1 is KGHSH and CDR2 is LQKENI. The CDR3 reads CASSPRDRVAEAFF. The CDR3 DNA reads TGTGCCAGCTCACCCCGGGACAGGGTGGCTGAAGCTTTCTTT.

The chain recombines TRBV18 with TRBJ1-2, with D unclear. Trimming took off 4 bases at V and 8 bases at J, with 14 bases between the two ends. Germline CDR1 and CDR2: KGHSH and LQKENI. This CDR3 is built from 13 residues. In DNA, the CDR3 is TGTGCCAGCTCACTCCGAACACTTGACGGCTACACCTTC. It specifies CASSLRTLDGYTF.